This T cell receptor (beta chain) was retrieved from a study of blood T cells in healthy people across ages (dated by TCRdb to between 2015 and 2016). Broadly, across the study: In model experiments, roughly one uniquely barcoded TCR beta cDNA molecule per two T cells was captured by template switching. Donors were grouped into four age groups: young (average 16 years), middle-aged (39), aged (around 60) and long-lived (just over 80). The study measured age-related changes in TCR beta repertoire diversity using deep sequencing normalized with unique cDNA molecular identifiers. To avoid experimental bias, donors of different ages were distributed randomly across sequencing lanes. The study analyzed two additional independent replicas of 1 million unique cDNA reads from the same blood draw for two donors, one aged 18 to 29 and one aged 80 or older. The investigation overall reported the following: There was a strong correlation between observed TCR beta diversity and the percentage of naive T cells measured by flow cytometry. Compared with the aged group, the long-lived group had more naive CD4+ T cells, fewer expanded clones and increased TCR diversity, suggesting age selection. Estimates of total diversity based on one million sequenced T cells were regarded as lower bounds and as underestimates. Because donor CMV infection status was unknown, age-related changes in expanded clonotypes were potentially confounded. As age increased, observed TCR beta diversity per million T cells dropped in a roughly linear way, and a significant reduction was already evident by age 40. Bulk unsorted PBMC profiling prevented conclusive comparison of naive and antigen-experienced compartments.

This clonotype has a handful of counts. Which antigen it targets is not known. Base qualities are not recorded, but no much larger clone differs from it by a single base. Systemically healthy Caucasian individuals from Russia, about 38 in total and aged about 6 to 100 years, were included as donors. Roughly 9.5 milliliters of peripheral blood were drawn from each donor into EDTA-treated Vacutainer tubes. Ficoll-Paque density-gradient centrifugation was used to isolate PBMCs, with at least 7 million obtained per sample. Trizol reagent was used to extract total RNA from the PBMCs, yielding at least 5.5 micrograms per sample. The percentages of naive CD45RAhigh/CD27high T cells were determined by flow cytometry on a PBMC aliquot from every donor. Libraries were made using 5' RACE. The reads were generated on an Illumina HiSeq 2500. A second PCR of about 7 to 12 cycles was run with a J-beta primer mix and a sample-barcoded 5' primer. A template-switch 5' adaptor carrying 12 random nucleotides introduced a unique molecular identifier onto each TCR beta cDNA molecule. Each sample yielded at least 2.5 million CDR3-containing paired-end reads. First-strand cDNA was synthesized from all RNA with the Mint cDNA synthesis kit, primed by a TRBC-specific oligonucleotide. After uracil-DNA glycosylase treatment, a first 18-cycle PCR used universal primers M1SS and BC2_uni_R on all cDNA. Processing in the source paper ran as follows. Each sample was normalized by randomly selecting 1 million high-quality reads, each carrying a distinct molecular identifier. Instead of being binned into consensus sequences, reads with shared molecular identifiers were discarded. CDR3 identification, clonotype clustering and error correction used MiTCR with a Q25 quality threshold and the strictest error-elimination algorithm. A nonparametric unseen species model with Euler transformation was used to estimate lower-bound total TCR beta diversity. TCRdb reprocessed the public reads (quality trimming at Q25 with fastp, clone calling with MiXCR) and kept in-frame beta chains. Rows with one shared CDR3 protein collapse into an entry with the most common genes and DNA. V and J calls and clone size were set by TCRdb, not the authors. The sample includes 1.4 million to 1.5 million distinct CDR3 sequences, with 42% observed a single time. The ten most abundant clones make up roughly 7.9% of the sample.

This sequence originates from a woman between 18 and 29 years old in good health. The sequencing sample was made of blood.

The sequenced DNA is TGCAGTGCTAGAGATCTCTATGTGGGGGGGAACTACGAGCAGTACTTC. It encodes CSARDLYVGGNYEQYF. The chain is assembled from TRBV20-1 and TRBJ2-7; TRBD2 agrees with 7 junctional bases. Trimming leaves V shorter by 0 bases and J shorter by 3 bases, with the junction holding 11 bases beyond the gene matches. CDR1 and CDR2, looked up from the germline V gene (reference sequence), are DFQATT and SNEGSKA. Including cysteine and phenylalanine, the CDR3 has 16 amino acids. The entry retains the CDR3 DNA only, 48 bases that are in frame from base 1.